Following are 17 T cell receptor beta chains from one sample sequenced in a study of regulatory T cells in long-lasting Graves disease. Arm-PCR of CDR3 regions and iRepertoire HTBI primers were the basis on which TCR beta libraries were built. MiXCR, run by TCRdb on the multiplex PCR reads, gives a single entry per CDR3 protein. The sample yields 400,000 to 500,000 distinct CDR3 sequences, about 22% seen once. Time point here: persistent/refractory GD, antithyroid drugs over 5 years with positive TRAb. PBMCs provided the RNA from which the TCR library was made. The sequences come from peripheral blood mononuclear cells (PBMCs), collected when the disease was refractory, from a patient treated with antithyroid drugs. All receptors come from a female donor with Graves disease.

This clonotype occurred many times. The chain joins TRBV7-2 to TRBJ1-1, with a weak D call TRBD1 (6 bases). Trimming cost V 4 bases and J 7 bases, with 13 bases left between them. The CDR3 runs 13 residues. In germline, CDR1 is SGHTA, CDR2 FQGNSA. This chain's CDR3 is CASSSRGGDEAFF. The CDR3, as DNA: TGTGCCAGCAGCTCTAGAGGGGGTGATGAAGCTTTCTTT.

In this sample, this clonotype turned up many times. The chain is built from TRBV28 and TRBJ2-7; D is ambiguous. V lost 5 bases, J lost 2 bases, and 7 bases lay in between. The germline CDR1 and CDR2 sequences are MDHEN and SYDVKM. This CDR3 region has 12 residues. CDR3 amino acids: CASSTPTYEQYF. In nucleotides, the CDR3 is TGTGCCAGCAGTACGCCGACCTACGAGCAGTACTTC.

This clonotype was seen a handful of times. This chain uses TRBV7-8 with TRBJ1-2; 8 positions agree with TRBD1. J was trimmed by 5 bases and V by 1 base; bases with no gene match: 12. The CDR3 spans 17 residues. Germline loops: CDR1 SGHVS, CDR2 FQNEAQ. The CDR3 loop is CASSLETGQGNFYGYTF. The CDR3 region has the DNA TGTGCCAGCAGCTTAGAGACAGGACAGGGCAACTTTTATGGCTACACCTTC. The full variable domain, with the rest looked up from reference TRBV7-8 and TRBJ1-2, is GAGVSQSPRYKVAKRGQDVALRCDPISGHVSLFWYQQALGQGPEFLTYFQNEAQLDKSGLPSDRFFAERPEGSVSTLKIQRTQQEDSAVYLCASSLETGQGNFYGYTFGSGTRLTVV.

As concerns this clonotype: A much larger clone lies a single base off, so this may be a read error. This chain links TRBV20-1 with TRBJ2-5; TRBD2 aligns across 11 bases. The germline V gene has CDR1 DFQATT and CDR2 SNEGSKA (reference sequence). This CDR3 spans 14 amino acids. The trim removed 5 bases at V and 4 bases at J, leaving 6 bases unmatched. CDR3 protein: CSAVAGGYPETQYF. The CDR3 DNA sequence: TGCAGTGCTGTAGCGGGAGGGTACCCAGAGACCCAGTACTTC.

The chain uses TRBV20-1 and TRBJ2-2; perhaps D is TRBD1 or TRBD2 (5 bases each). CDR1 DFQATT and CDR2 SNEGSKA come from the germline V gene (reference sequence). CDR3 length: 14 residues. V was pared by 1 base and J by 4 bases, with 10 bases between. In nucleotides, the CDR3 is TGCAGTGCTAGAGCCGGGGCTGTCACCGGGGAGCTGTTTTTT. As protein: CSARAGAVTGELFF.

The V gene is TRBV14, the J gene TRBJ1-1; D is undetermined. The CDR3 consists of 13 residues. CDR1 is SGHDN and CDR2 is FVKESK in the germline V gene. V was pared by 0 bases and J by 7 bases, with 9 bases between. The CDR3 is CASSQDQGYEAFF. CDR3 nucleotides: TGTGCCAGCAGCCAAGATCAAGGGTATGAAGCTTTCTTT.

This clonotype was seen at least ten times. The chain employs TRBV11-1 and TRBJ2-5; unclear D gene. Looked up from germline, CDR1 is SGHAT and CDR2 is FQDESV (reference sequence). Trimming took off 5 bases at V and 5 bases at J, with 15 bases between the two ends. The CDR3 length is 14 residues. CDR3 protein: CASSPIGSRETQYF. The CDR3 nucleotides are TGTGCCAGCAGCCCCATTGGATCTCGGGAGACCCAGTACTTC.

This clonotype was recorded many times. This rearrangement joins TRBV28 to TRBJ1-5, with D hard to call. Germline loops: CDR1 MDHEN, CDR2 SYDVKM. The CDR3 length is 15 residues. Trimming left V 5 bases short and J 0 bases short, with 11 bases between. CDR3 nucleotides: TGTGCCAGCAGTACAAGTAAAAATAGCAATCAGCCCCAGCATTTT. This gives the protein CASSTSKNSNQPQHF.

This rearrangement joins TRBV10-3 to TRBJ2-5, with D unresolved. This CDR3 region has 13 residues. V lost 4 bases and J lost 5, with 11 bases in between. The germline gives CDR1 ENHRY, CDR2 SYGVKD. The CDR3 is CAISVGLAETQYF. As DNA, the CDR3 is TGTGCCATCAGTGTAGGCCTTGCGGAGACCCAGTACTTC.

The chain has TRBV4-3 and TRBJ1-2; 10 positions agree with TRBD1. V trimming: 0 bases; J trimming: 0 bases; junction bases outside the gene matches: 10. Per the germline V gene, CDR1 is LGHNA and CDR2 is YSLEER. The length of the CDR3 is 19 residues. The CDR3: CASSQESGTGVPSNYGYTF. Here the CDR3 DNA reads TGCGCCAGCAGCCAAGAAAGTGGGACAGGGGTCCCATCTAACTATGGCTACACCTTC.

This clonotype has just a few counts. The rearrangement links TRBV3-1 to TRBJ2-2; TRBD2 matches 9 bases. This CDR3 has 16 residues. The germline V gene encodes CDR1 LGHDT and CDR2 YNNKEL (reference sequence). V lost 4 bases to trimming and J lost 2 bases; unmatched junction nucleotides: 5. The CDR3 coding sequence is TGTGCCAGCAGCCCAAGAGCGGGGGGAAACACCGGGGAGCTGTTTTTT. Translation gives CASSPRAGGNTGELFF.

This clonotype occurred many times. The chain joins TRBV11-2 to TRBJ2-7; D is possibly TRBD1 or TRBD2 (5 bases each). The germline V gene encodes CDR1 SGHAT and CDR2 FQNNGV. The CDR3 is 12 residues long. Trimming left V 2 bases short and J 6 bases short, with 8 bases between. CDR3 DNA: TGTGCCAGCAGCTTATTGGGGACCGAGCAGTACTTC. Its protein product is CASSLLGTEQYF.

The chain combines TRBV12-3 or TRBV12-4 with TRBJ1-5; the D gene is possibly TRBD1 (5 bases). Trimming cost V 1 base and J 1 base, with 8 bases left between them. This CDR3 has 15 amino acids. In nucleotides, the CDR3 is TGTGCCAGCAGTTTAGAAGGGGTAAGCAATCAGCCCCAGCATTTT. Its translation: CASSLEGVSNQPQHF.

This clonotype was found a few times. The rearrangement joins TRBV29-1 to TRBJ2-7, with a weak D call TRBD2 (6 bases). CDR1 is SQVTM and CDR2 is ANQGSEA in the germline V gene. This CDR3 spans 12 amino acids. V was pared by 4 bases and J by 6 bases, with 13 bases between. The CDR3 spells CSVVGGVCEQYF. CDR3 in DNA: TGCAGCGTTGTGGGAGGTGTCTGCGAGCAGTACTTC.

This chain connects TRBV5-4 to TRBJ2-2, with D unclear. This CDR3 spans 14 amino acids. Per the germline V gene, CDR1 is SGHNT and CDR2 is YYREEE (reference sequence). V was trimmed by 3 bases and J by 0 bases, leaving 6 bases between them. CDR3 bases: TGTGCCAGCAGCTCCCCGACGAACACCGGGGAGCTGTTTTTT. Translated: CASSSPTNTGELFF.

This clonotype has a count of ten or more. The chain is built from TRBV15 and TRBJ2-5, with D possibly matching TRBD1 (6 bases). The germline V gene has CDR1 LNHNV and CDR2 YYDKDF (reference sequence). CDR3 length equals 13 residues. Trimming cost V 4 bases and J 4 bases, with 10 bases left between them. Here the CDR3 DNA reads TGTGCCACCAGCACGGACAGCGGAGAGACCCAGTACTTC. Translation gives CATSTDSGETQYF.

The rearrangement links TRBV24-1 to TRBJ2-2; no definite D call. This CDR3 is built from 16 residues. The germline CDR1 and CDR2 sequences are KGHDR and SFDVKD. Trimming left V 7 bases short and J 4 bases short, with 18 bases between. The CDR3 sequence is CATSPESTWGTGELFF. The CDR3 coding sequence is TGTGCCACCAGCCCGGAAAGCACCTGGGGCACCGGGGAGCTGTTTTTT.